Presented here are 20 T cell receptor beta chains from one specimen sequenced in a study of tissue T cells after allogeneic stem cell transplantation. Only in-frame clones appear in the TCRdb table, and some are missing; sequencing was by immunoSEQ multiplex PCR. This table has just under 10,000 clones, more than 50% appearing once. Specimen: tissue from the jejunum, collected at autopsy. The origin of the receptors is a woman between 18 and 50 years old with breast cancer.

This chain links TRBV6-5 with TRBJ1-3; D uncertain. V was shortened by 0 bases and J by 8 bases, with 8 bases between the two germline ends. The CDR3 spans 13 residues. Germline V gives CDR1 MNHEY, CDR2 SVGAGI. The CDR3 DNA reads as TGTGCCAGCAGTTACTCGGGTCGGGACACCATATATTTT. This sequence encodes CASSYSGRDTIYF.

The V gene is TRBV19, the J gene TRBJ2-5; no reliable D call. V was cut by 2 bases and J by 5 bases, with 3 bases left in between. CDR3 length: 11 amino acids. Germline loops: CDR1 LNHDA, CDR2 SQIVND (reference sequence). The CDR3 loop reads CASSIMETQYF. The CDR3 nucleotides are TGTGCCAGTAGTATAATGGAGACCCAGTACTTC.

This clone is deemed medium-sized. The CDR3 DNA is TGTGCCAGCAGCTTACCAGCGGGGGGCCAAACCCAGTACTTC. This encodes CASSLPAGGQTQYF. V gene TRBV7-2 combines with J gene TRBJ2-5, with TRBD2 identical over 9 bases. CDR3 size: 14 residues. V was pared by 2 bases and J by 8 bases, with 6 bases of the junction left unmatched. Germline-derived CDR1 and CDR2 are SGHTA and FQGNSA.

The count of this clone is one. V gene TRBV5-1 combines with J gene TRBJ2-3; 9 nucleotides line up with TRBD1. V shed 4 bases and J 4 bases; nucleotides not matched to a gene: 10. This CDR3 region has 16 residues. Germline-derived CDR1 and CDR2 are SGHRS and YFSETQ. CDR3 loop: CASSPPTGGSADTQYF. For the CDR3, the DNA is TGCGCCAGCAGCCCCCCAACAGGGGGCTCGGCAGATACGCAGTATTTT.

The chain employs TRBV25-1 and TRBJ1-1; the D is unclear. Deletions cut 1 base from V and 7 bases from J, with 16 bases between. Germline loops: CDR1 MGHDK, CDR2 SYGVNS. The CDR3 consists of 15 residues. The CDR3 DNA reads TGTGCCAGCAGTGAATCGGTCGCCCCTGGGGATGAAGCTTTCTTT. It is translated as CASSESVAPGDEAFF.

The chain joins TRBV30 to TRBJ2-7; D might be TRBD2 (5 bases). The V end lost 2 bases, the J end lost 4 bases, and 21 bases lay between the germline ends. CDR1 is GTSNPN, CDR2 SVGIG, per germline (reference sequence). The CDR3 runs 16 residues. The CDR3 sequence: CAWSPPETARLYEQYF. The CDR3 bases are TGTGCCTGGAGTCCTCCCGAAACGGCCAGACTATACGAGCAGTACTTC.

The J gene is TRBJ2-1, the V gene TRBV11-2; 7 positions agree with TRBD1. V was clipped by 2 bases and J by 12 bases; unmatched bases: 16. This CDR3 has 16 residues. From germline, CDR1 is SGHAT and CDR2 FQNNGV. CDR3 nucleotides: TGTGCCAGCAGCTTATTTGGACAGGCCTCTACGTTAGTGCAGTTCTTC. Residues: CASSLFGQASTLVQFF.

The CDR3 DNA reads as TGTGCCAGCTCACCTACCGGGACTAGGGTGAACACCGGGGAGCTGTTTTTT. It codes for CASSPTGTRVNTGELFF. The chain carries TRBV18 and TRBJ2-2, with TRBD2 matching over 8 bases. CDR1 is KGHSH and CDR2 is LQKENI in the germline V gene. V lost 3 bases and J lost 1; bases outside the gene matches: 7. This CDR3 spans 17 amino acids.

This clone has a handful of counts. This chain links TRBV11-2 with TRBJ2-7, with 7 bases fitting TRBD2. Germline values: CDR1 SGHAT, CDR2 FQNNGV. The V segment lost 5 bases and the J segment 6 bases; nucleotides outside the gene matches: 13. This CDR3 region has 15 residues. The CDR3 region is CASSPNAASGVEQYF. In DNA, the CDR3 is TGTGCCAGCAGCCCTAATGCCGCGAGCGGGGTCGAGCAGTACTTC.

This clone was counted a few times. The CDR3 here is CASRFSRNTGELFF. DNA of the CDR3: TGTGCCAGCAGATTCAGCCGGAACACCGGGGAGCTGTTTTTT. The chain links TRBV7-2 to TRBJ2-2; no definite D call. Trimming shortened V by 6 bases and J by 1 base, and 9 bases separated the two germline ends. In germline, CDR1 is SGHTA, CDR2 FQGNSA. The CDR3 extends over 14 amino acids.

This chain connects TRBV3-1 (or the pseudogene TRBV3-2) to TRBJ2-1, with D hard to call. In germline, CDR1 is LGHDT, CDR2 YNNKEL (reference sequence). This CDR3 spans 16 amino acids. Trimming removed 3 bases from V and 0 bases from J, with 12 bases in between. The CDR3 region is CASSHRRPGSYNEQFF. The DNA of the CDR3 is TGTGCCAGCAGCCACCGACGGCCGGGCTCCTACAATGAGCAGTTCTTC.

This clone appeared a few times. This sequence joins TRBV4-1 and TRBJ2-7, with 10 positions matching TRBD2. This CDR3 spans 19 amino acids. The trim removed 2 bases at V and 5 bases at J, leaving 18 bases unmatched. Germline V gives CDR1 MGHRA, CDR2 YSYEKL. DNA of the CDR3: TGCGCCAGCAGCCAAACCGGAGGAAGTCTAGCGGGAGACACCCACGAGCAGTACTTC. Translation gives CASSQTGGSLAGDTHEQYF.

This chain uses TRBV10-3 with TRBJ2-7; D remains ambiguous. There are 11 residues in the CDR3. Per the germline V gene, CDR1 is ENHRY and CDR2 is SYGVKD. V lost 11 bases, J lost 5 bases, and 13 bases lay in between. The CDR3 loop reads CASWGRDEQYF. The CDR3 DNA sequence: TGTGCCTCCTGGGGAAGGGACGAGCAGTACTTC.

V usage is TRBV7-2 and J usage is TRBJ2-3, with D maybe TRBD2 (6 bases). The CDR3 contains 15 residues. The ends were cut back, 3 bases at V and 6 bases at J, with 16 bases in the middle. Germline CDR1 SGHTA, CDR2 FQGNSA. This CDR3 is CASSLEGPYVDTQYF. CDR3 nucleotides: TGTGCCAGCAGCTTGGAGGGCCCCTATGTGGATACGCAGTATTTT.

This chain joins TRBV6-5 and TRBJ2-3; 13 positions match TRBD2. V dropped 6 bases and J dropped 7; count of bases not matched to a gene: 7. Per germline, CDR1 MNHEY and CDR2 SVGAGI. This CDR3 region has 15 residues. The DNA for the CDR3 is TGTGCCAGCAGCCGGACTAGCGGGGGTACCAATACGCAGTATTTT. Translating it yields CASSRTSGGTNTQYF.

The V call is TRBV10-3, the J call TRBJ2-5; 10 nucleotides match TRBD2. The V and J ends lost 3 bases and 2 bases, in that order; junction bases with no gene match: 6. The CDR3 is 16 amino acids. Germline V lookup: CDR1 ENHRY, CDR2 SYGVKD. The CDR3 DNA sequence: TGTGCCATCAGTGATCCGAAAGCGGGAGGGCAAGAGACCCAGTACTTC. Its protein is CAISDPKAGGQETQYF.

This clone was counted a few times. The chain joins TRBV24-1 to TRBJ2-3; 7 bases map to TRBD2. In germline, CDR1 is KGHDR, CDR2 SFDVKD. The CDR3 sequence is 14 residues long. With 0 bases clipped from V and 5 bases from J, the junction kept 1 base outside the gene matches. CDR3 sequence (DNA): TGTGCCACCAGTGATTTGGGGGAGGGAGATACGCAGTATTTT. Translating gives CATSDLGEGDTQYF.

Worth noting for this clone: At one boundary the junction diverges from the germline segment, which might be a read error. CDR3 coding DNA: TGTGCCACCTCACTAAGGGATAATGAGCAGTTCTTC. It encodes CATSLRDNEQFF. The rearrangement joins TRBV18 to TRBJ2-1; no definite D call. The CDR3 consists of 12 residues. The V gene's germline CDR1 is KGHSH and CDR2 LQKENI.

This clone was seen only a few times. The rearrangement links TRBV7-7 to TRBJ2-2; D not certain. The CDR3 consists of 13 residues. CDR1 is SSHAT, CDR2 FNYEAQ, per germline (reference sequence). CDR3 nucleotides: TGTGTCGGGTGGGATGTGGGCACCGGGGAGCTGTTTTTT. Protein: CVGWDVGTGELFF. Together with reference TRBV7-7 and TRBJ2-2, the CDR3 gives the full variable domain: GAGVSQSPRYKVTKRGQDVTLRCDPISSHATLYWYQQALGQGPEFLTYFNYEAQPDKSGLPSDRFSAERPEGSISTLTIQRTEQRDSAMYRCVGWDVGTGELFFGEGSRLTVL.

The genes are TRBV7-9 and TRBJ1-6; D is unclear. The germline V gene encodes CDR1 SEHNR and CDR2 FQNEAQ (reference sequence). V shed 4 bases and J shed 14 bases, with 12 bases lying between them. The CDR3 spans 12 residues. The CDR3 sequence is CASSWELVSLHF. The DNA for the CDR3 is TGTGCCAGCAGCTGGGAGTTGGTGTCCCTCCACTTT.